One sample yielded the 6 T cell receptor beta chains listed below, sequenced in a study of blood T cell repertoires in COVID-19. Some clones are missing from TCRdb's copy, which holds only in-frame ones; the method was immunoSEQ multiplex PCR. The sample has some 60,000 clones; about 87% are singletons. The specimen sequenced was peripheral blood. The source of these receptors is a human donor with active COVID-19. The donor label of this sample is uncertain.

The CDR3 loop reads CASSRRLLAGGPLEQYF. CDR3 DNA: TGTGCCAGCAGCCGCAGACTTTTAGCGGGAGGTCCCCTAGAGCAGTACTTC. The chain is built from TRBV14 and TRBJ2-7, with 10 bases that match TRBD2. J lost 7 bases, V lost 4 bases, and 16 bases had no gene match. The CDR3 has 17 residues. Looked up from germline, CDR1 is SGHDN and CDR2 is FVKESK.

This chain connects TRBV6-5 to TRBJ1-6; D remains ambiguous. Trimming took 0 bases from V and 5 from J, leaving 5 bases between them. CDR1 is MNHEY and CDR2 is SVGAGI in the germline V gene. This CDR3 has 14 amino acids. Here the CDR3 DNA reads TGTGCCAGCAGTTACTCTTTCAATAATTCACCCCTCCACTTT. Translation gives CASSYSFNNSPLHF.

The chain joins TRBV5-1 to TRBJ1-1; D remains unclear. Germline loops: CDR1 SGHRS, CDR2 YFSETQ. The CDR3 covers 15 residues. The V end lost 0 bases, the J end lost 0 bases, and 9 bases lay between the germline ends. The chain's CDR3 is CASSLVPGMNTEAFF. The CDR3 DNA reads TGCGCCAGCAGCTTGGTTCCGGGGATGAACACTGAAGCTTTCTTT.

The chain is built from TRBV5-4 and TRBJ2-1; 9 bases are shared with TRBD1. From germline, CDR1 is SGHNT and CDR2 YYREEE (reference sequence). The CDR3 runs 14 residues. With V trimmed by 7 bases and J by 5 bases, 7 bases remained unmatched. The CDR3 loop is CASGGTGRNNEQFF. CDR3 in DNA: TGTGCCAGCGGAGGGACAGGGAGAAACAATGAGCAGTTCTTC.

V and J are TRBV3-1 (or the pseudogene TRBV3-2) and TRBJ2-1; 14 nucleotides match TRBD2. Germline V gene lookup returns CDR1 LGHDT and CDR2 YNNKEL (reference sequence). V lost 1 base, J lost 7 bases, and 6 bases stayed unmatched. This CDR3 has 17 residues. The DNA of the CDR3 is TGTGCCAGCAGCCAAGCCGGGACTAGCGGGAGACGAAATGAGCAGTTCTTC. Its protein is CASSQAGTSGRRNEQFF.

The CDR3 DNA reads as TGTGCCAGCCGGCTGGCGGGGCCCTACGAGCAGTACTTC. Translation: CASRLAGPYEQYF. The chain is built from TRBV12-3 or TRBV12-4 and TRBJ2-7, with D maybe TRBD2 (6 bases). The CDR3 is 13 residues long. Trimming removed 8 bases from V and 2 bases from J, with 13 bases in between.